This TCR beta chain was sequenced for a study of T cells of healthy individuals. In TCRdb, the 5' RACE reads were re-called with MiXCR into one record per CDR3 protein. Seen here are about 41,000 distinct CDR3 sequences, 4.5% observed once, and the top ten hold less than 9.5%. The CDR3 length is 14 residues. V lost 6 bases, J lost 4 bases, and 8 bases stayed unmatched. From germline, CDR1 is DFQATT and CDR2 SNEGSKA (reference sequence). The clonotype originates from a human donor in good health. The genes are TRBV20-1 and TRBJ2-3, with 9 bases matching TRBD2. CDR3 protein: CSAAGTSRADTQYF. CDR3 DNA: TGCAGTGCGGCCGGGACTAGCAGGGCAGATACGCAGTATTTT.